This entry lists 5 T cell receptor beta chains sequenced from one sample in a study of blood T cell repertoires in COVID-19. TCRdb keeps only in-frame clones here, not all; method: immunoSEQ multiplex PCR. The sample has about 45,000 clones, less than 90% seen once. Sample: peripheral blood. The receptors derive from a human donor in a cohort sampled during active COVID-19.

Only a few counts were recorded for this clone. The chain recombines TRBV10-1 with TRBJ2-2; D is unclear. The CDR3 has 13 amino acids. V lost 4 bases and J lost 4, with 7 bases in between. Germline CDR1 is WNHNN and CDR2 is SYGVQD (reference sequence). DNA of the CDR3: TGCGCCAGCAGTGCCCAGCGCACCGGGGAGCTGTTTTTT. Its protein product is CASSAQRTGELFF.

V usage is TRBV29-1 and J usage is TRBJ2-2; TRBD1 might be the D (6 bases). V was trimmed by 2 bases and J by 5 bases, leaving 9 bases between them. The CDR3 totals 13 residues. Germline lookup yields CDR1 SQVTM and CDR2 ANQGSEA. CDR3 bases: TGCAGCGTTGAAACAGGGTGGACCGGGGAGCTGTTTTTT. Residues: CSVETGWTGELFF.

The rearrangement links TRBV7-3 to TRBJ2-7; TRBD1 might be the D (5 bases). The CDR3 loop spans 13 amino acids. Looked up from germline, CDR1 is SGHTA and CDR2 is FQGTGA. With 3 bases removed from V and 2 bases from J, the gap between germline ends came to 8 bases. Written as DNA, the CDR3 is TGTGCCAGCAGCTTCGCACAGGCCTACGAGCAGTACTTC. Protein: CASSFAQAYEQYF.

This clone was detected a few times. The chain combines TRBV9 with TRBJ1-5; D gene ambiguous. From germline, CDR1 is SGDLS and CDR2 YYNGEE. The length of the CDR3 is 14 residues. Trimming took 1 base from V and 0 from J, leaving 5 bases between them. The CDR3 sequence: CASSVTGSNQPQHF. CDR3 nucleotide sequence: TGTGCCAGCAGCGTAACGGGTAGCAATCAGCCCCAGCATTTT.

This chain uses TRBV13 with TRBJ1-6; 7 nucleotides match TRBD1. V lost 3 bases to trimming and J lost 4 bases; unmatched junction nucleotides: 15. The CDR3 sequence is 19 residues long. The germline gives CDR1 PRHDT, CDR2 FYEKMQ (reference sequence). As DNA, the CDR3 is TGTGCCAGCAGCTTCCGGGACAGAGGATTGGCCCAATATAATTCACCCCTCCACTTT. It specifies CASSFRDRGLAQYNSPLHF.